The 19 T cell receptor beta chains given below trace back to one sample, sequenced in a study of blood T cell repertoires in COVID-19. The table came from immunoSEQ multiplex PCR; TCRdb's copy has only in-frame clones and leaves some out. The sample shows about 360,000 clones, about 86% of them seen only once. Material for sequencing was peripheral blood. These receptors all come from a woman aged 55-70 years with COVID-19, enrolled during active disease.

This chain joins TRBV4-3 and TRBJ1-2; 7 bases align to TRBD1. The J segment lost 2 bases and the V segment lost 4 bases, leaving 10 bases of the junction unmatched. Germline CDR1 LGHNA, CDR2 YSLEER. This CDR3 is built from 16 residues. The DNA for the CDR3 is TGCGCCAGCAGCCGGGACAGACAGGGTTCCAACTATGGCTACACCTTC. It encodes CASSRDRQGSNYGYTF.

This chain connects TRBV19 to TRBJ2-5; TRBD2 matches 11 bases. This CDR3 has 12 residues. J lost 5 bases, V lost 10 bases, and 3 bases had no gene match. Germline lookup yields CDR1 LNHDA and CDR2 SQIVND (reference sequence). As DNA, the CDR3 is TGTGCCACCGGGACTAGCGGTGAGACCCAGTACTTC. This translates into CATGTSGETQYF.

The chain has TRBV2 and TRBJ2-3, with 11 nucleotides matching TRBD2. Germline CDR1 is SNHLY and CDR2 is FYNNEI. The CDR3 has 17 amino acids. The J segment lost 3 bases and the V segment lost 0 bases, leaving 5 bases of the junction unmatched. CDR3 DNA sequence: TGTGCCAGCAGTGAAGCCCCGCCTAGCGGGGGGACAGATACGCAGTATTTT. Its translation: CASSEAPPSGGTDTQYF.

This clone was recorded once. V is TRBV5-1 and J is TRBJ1-6; 7 nucleotides align to TRBD1. V shed 4 bases and J 8 bases; nucleotides not matched to a gene: 6. Germline V gives CDR1 SGHRS, CDR2 YFSETQ. There are 14 residues in the CDR3. CDR3 amino acids: CASSNDRVHSPLHF. For the CDR3, the DNA is TGCGCCAGCAGCAACGACAGGGTCCATTCACCCCTCCACTTT.

To note about this clone: The sample holds other DNA sequences that translate to the same CDR3. This chain joins TRBV27 and TRBJ1-6, with 8 bases that match TRBD1. There are 15 residues in the CDR3. The V gene's germline CDR1 is MNHEY and CDR2 SMNVEV (reference sequence). The J segment lost 7 bases and the V segment lost 1 base, leaving 3 bases of the junction unmatched. As DNA, the CDR3 is TGTGCCAGCAGTTTATTCGACAGGGGCAATTCACCCCTCCACTTT. It codes for CASSLFDRGNSPLHF.

This chain connects TRBV5-8 to TRBJ1-6, with 8 bases aligning to TRBD1. The CDR3 loop spans 14 amino acids. The V gene end was trimmed by 4 bases and the J gene end by 9 bases; junction bases not matched to a gene: 6. Germline CDR1 SGHTS, CDR2 YDEGEE. CDR3 amino acids: CASSVDRGSSPLHF. The CDR3 region has the DNA TGTGCCAGCAGCGTCGACAGGGGCAGTTCACCCCTCCACTTT.

The chain links TRBV5-4 to TRBJ2-5; a weak D match, TRBD2 (6 bases). The CDR3 covers 16 residues. In germline, CDR1 is SGHNT, CDR2 YYREEE (reference sequence). The CDR3 nucleotides read TGTGCGACCCCCACGGGTAGCGGCGGTTATGGGGAGACCCAGTACTTC. This gives the protein CATPTGSGGYGETQYF.

V gene TRBV19 combines with J gene TRBJ1-2; perhaps TRBD1 as D (6 bases). This CDR3 is 15 amino acids long. V was cut by 7 bases and J by 2 bases, with 17 bases left in between. CDR1 and CDR2 (germline): LNHDA, SQIVND (reference sequence). The CDR3 DNA reads as TGTGCCAGTACCCAAACGAACAGGGCCAACTATGGCTACACCTTC. Translation: CASTQTNRANYGYTF.

This chain uses TRBV7-2 with TRBJ1-6; possibly TRBD1 for D (5 bases). Germline V gene lookup returns CDR1 SGHTA and CDR2 FQGNSA. The CDR3 totals 17 residues. Deletions cut 1 base from V and 1 base from J, with 11 bases between. The CDR3 protein is CASSLEYSGSYNSPLHF. The CDR3 DNA is TGTGCCAGCAGCTTAGAGTATTCAGGGTCCTATAATTCACCCCTCCACTTT.

The CDR3 nucleotides read TGTGCCAGCAGTGGTATCTATGCGGGGACCCAGTACTTC. It codes for CASSGIYAGTQYF. This chain links TRBV6-4 with TRBJ2-5, with a possible D match to TRBD2 (5 bases). CDR3 length equals 13 residues. Trimming removed 4 bases at V and 7 bases at J, with 13 bases between. Germline loops: CDR1 MRHNA, CDR2 SNTAGT.

This clone has only one observation. This chain uses TRBV5-6 with TRBJ1-1; D is ambiguous. The CDR3 covers 15 residues. Germline loops: CDR1 SGHDT, CDR2 YYEEEE. The ends were cut back, 3 bases at V and 1 base at J, with 13 bases in the middle. CDR3 DNA sequence: TGTGCCAGCAGCTGGGGAGGTTGGGCGAACACTGAAGCTTTCTTT. Translating it yields CASSWGGWANTEAFF.

This clone was recorded once. The chain joins TRBV4-1 to TRBJ1-5; weak D call: TRBD1 (6 bases). The germline gives CDR1 MGHRA, CDR2 YSYEKL. This CDR3 is built from 16 residues. The V and J ends lost 2 bases and 0 bases respectively, with 11 bases between them. CDR3 DNA: TGCGCCAGCAGCCAAAGGACAGCCGATAGCAATCAGCCCCAGCATTTT. Translation gives CASSQRTADSNQPQHF.

A few counts support this clone. This chain uses TRBV5-1 with TRBJ2-2, with D hard to call. Trimming removed 0 bases at V and 5 bases at J, with 11 bases between. The length of the CDR3 is 15 residues. CDR1 is SGHRS, CDR2 YFSETQ, per germline. CDR3: CASSLGASRTGELFF. DNA for the CDR3: TGCGCCAGCAGCTTGGGGGCGAGTAGGACCGGGGAGCTGTTTTTT.

The genes are TRBV7-2 and TRBJ2-3; no clear D. Germline V lookup: CDR1 SGHTA, CDR2 FQGNSA. Trimming took 1 base from V and 2 from J, leaving 7 bases between them. The CDR3 contains 14 residues. CDR3 amino acids: CASSLDLLTDTQYF. In DNA form, the CDR3 reads TGTGCCAGCAGCTTAGATCTCCTCACAGATACGCAGTATTTT.

J is TRBJ1-2 and V is TRBV9, with 9 bases lining up with TRBD1. J was trimmed by 7 bases and V by 4 bases; bases with no gene match: 8. There are 14 residues in the CDR3. CDR1 and CDR2 from the germline V gene are SGDLS and YYNGEE. This CDR3 reads CASSQPGTGIGYTF. The CDR3 nucleotides are TGTGCCAGCAGCCAACCCGGGACAGGGATTGGCTACACCTTC.

This rearrangement joins TRBV6-4 to TRBJ1-6, with 9 bases lining up with TRBD1. CDR3 size: 19 residues. V shed 2 bases, J shed 1 base, and the junction held 9 bases outside the gene matches. Germline CDR1 reads MRHNA; CDR2 reads SNTAGT. The CDR3 sequence: CASSDEGQGSRSYNSPLHF. Here the CDR3 DNA reads TGTGCCAGCAGTGACGAGGGACAGGGTAGTAGGTCCTATAATTCACCCCTCCACTTT.

The CDR3 spells CASSPNTLGTSGGQETQYF. DNA for the CDR3: TGTGCCAGCAGCCCGAATACTTTGGGGACTAGCGGGGGGCAAGAGACCCAGTACTTC. The chain is built from TRBV7-8 and TRBJ2-5; 15 nucleotides agree with TRBD2. V lost 5 bases to trimming and J lost 2 bases; unmatched junction nucleotides: 12. The CDR3 loop spans 19 amino acids. The germline gives CDR1 SGHVS, CDR2 FQNEAQ.

This clone is a singleton in its sample. This rearrangement joins TRBV24-1 to TRBJ2-5, with D unresolved. The length of the CDR3 is 11 residues. V was clipped by 4 bases and J by 4 bases, with 3 bases between them. Germline CDR1 reads KGHDR; CDR2 reads SFDVKD. CDR3 nucleotides: TGTGCCACCAGTGACCGAGAGACCCAGTACTTC. Its translation: CATSDRETQYF.

V and J are TRBV3-1 (or the pseudogene TRBV3-2) and TRBJ2-7, with a possible D match to TRBD1 (6 bases). The CDR3 has 16 amino acids. CDR1 LGHDT and CDR2 YNNKEL come from the germline V gene (reference sequence). V was trimmed by 1 base and J by 3 bases, leaving 16 bases between them. Here the CDR3 reads CASSQGRPGHYYEQYF. The CDR3 DNA reads as TGTGCCAGCAGCCAAGGCCGGCCGGGACACTACTACGAGCAGTACTTC.